The present entry profiles one TCR beta chain with its context. This entry comes from a study of CD8 T cells in ankylosing spondylitis. TCRdb recomputed calls from the 5' RACE reads with MiXCR, one row per CDR3 protein. The data contain a few hundred thousand distinct CDR3 sequences, over 15% of them singletons. The source material was blood, either unsorted or a sorted T cell fraction (not recorded which). The clonotype comes from a male donor with ankylosing spondylitis or in good health (not recorded which).

This CDR3 reads CASSMRGANEAFF. The CDR3 bases are TGTGCCAGTAGTATGCGGGGGGCTAATGAAGCTTTCTTT. This sequence joins TRBV19 and TRBJ1-1; D might be TRBD1 (6 bases). The germline V gene encodes CDR1 LNHDA and CDR2 SQIVND (reference sequence). Trimming took 3 bases from V and 7 from J, leaving 12 bases between them. The CDR3 consists of 13 residues.